This T cell receptor beta chain is from a study of blood T cell repertoires in COVID-19. Study at large: T cells, B-cell-depleted T cells, or PBMCs provided the cDNA or gDNA that served as material.

This CDR3 contains 15 residues. V lost 0 bases and J lost 4, with 13 bases in between. Germline CDR1 SGDLS, CDR2 YYNGEE. About this clone itself: Other DNA sequences of this sample code for an identical CDR3.

Original data processing: Amplifying reference gene primers gave estimates of nucleated cell counts. Profiling relied on immunoSEQ multiplex PCR, and the TCRdb table lists in-frame clones only, not all of them. D and trimming were read from the DNA, whereas the V and J calls and clone size are those reported in that table. This table has under 350,000 clones, about nine tenths appearing once. Sequenced material: peripheral blood. This chain uses TRBV9 with TRBJ2-5; TRBD2 is a possible D gene (5 bases). The receptor's source is a young woman with COVID-19, enrolled during active disease. CDR3 DNA sequence: TGTGCCAGCAGCGTAGGTCGGGGTCGGGGAGAGACCCAGTACTTC. Translating gives CASSVGRGRGETQYF.